The entry that follows covers one T cell receptor (beta chain) sequence. Its specificity is unknown. This record comes from a study of cytomegalovirus exposure and HLA in healthy donors. Study-level points and caveats: DRB1 had the most TCR associations and HLA-C the fewest, a later analysis found, with rates varying by HLA locus.

In the PCR, 60 Vbeta and 13 Jbeta primers were used. Sequencing was performed with immunoSEQ multiplex PCR; in TCRdb, only in-frame clones are kept and a portion is missing. The profile shows 60,000 to 85,000 clones, about 66% of them singletons. V lost 6 bases and J 0 bases, leaving 17 bases between the germline ends. This CDR3 has 16 residues. Germline assignment: CDR1 LNHDA and CDR2 SQIVND (reference sequence). The V and J genes are TRBV19 and TRBJ1-2; D may be TRBD1 (5 bases). The sequencing sample was made of PBMCs. The clonotype was recovered from a man aged 55-75 years in good health and CMV-seropositive. The CDR3 region has the DNA TGTGCCAGTAGGGGCTTAGTGCGGACATCTAACTATGGCTACACCTTC. Translating it yields CASRGLVRTSNYGYTF.